One and the same sample provided the 27 T cell receptor beta chains below, sequenced in a study of blood T cell repertoires in COVID-19. The table came from immunoSEQ multiplex PCR; TCRdb's copy has only in-frame clones and leaves some out. The sample lists hundreds of thousands of clones, more than 75% occurring once. The sequenced material came from PBMCs or T cells enriched from blood (not recorded which). All receptors come from a woman in her twenties or thirties who had recovered from COVID-19.

The chain has TRBV2 and TRBJ1-1; a possible D gene is TRBD1 (5 bases). The CDR3 contains 16 residues. Deletions cut 3 bases from V and 0 bases from J, with 14 bases between. Looked up from germline, CDR1 is SNHLY and CDR2 is FYNNEI. The CDR3, as DNA: TGTGCCAGCAGTGAGGAGGGGCTCCGCATGAACACTGAAGCTTTCTTT. As protein: CASSEEGLRMNTEAFF.

The chain links TRBV10-1 to TRBJ2-3, with D perhaps TRBD1 (5 bases). V was pared by 0 bases and J by 7 bases, with 5 bases between. The CDR3 consists of 12 residues. The germline gives CDR1 WNHNN, CDR2 SYGVQD (reference sequence). This chain's CDR3 is CASSESGHTQYF. The CDR3 coding sequence is TGCGCCAGCAGTGAGTCGGGGCATACGCAGTATTTT.

The V and J genes are TRBV5-4 and TRBJ1-4; tentatively, D is TRBD1 (5 bases). The V gene lost 1 base and the J gene lost 5 bases, with 15 bases spanning the gap. The germline V gene encodes CDR1 SGHNT and CDR2 YYREEE (reference sequence). The CDR3 sequence is 16 residues long. This CDR3 is CASSLSAGGENEKLFF. Here the CDR3 DNA reads TGTGCCAGCAGCTTGTCCGCGGGAGGGGAGAATGAAAAACTGTTTTTT.

The CDR3 DNA sequence: TGTGCCTCCTCCGGGACAGGGAGGGTAAGGCAGCCCCAGCATTTT. Its protein is CASSGTGRVRQPQHF. The chain has TRBV19 and TRBJ1-5, with 9 nucleotides matching TRBD1. The V gene end was trimmed by 11 bases and the J gene end by 7 bases; junction bases not matched to a gene: 15. Germline V CDR1 and CDR2: LNHDA, SQIVND (reference sequence). The length of the CDR3 is 15 residues.

V gene TRBV5-1 combines with J gene TRBJ2-3, with 7 positions matching TRBD2. Germline V lookup: CDR1 SGHRS, CDR2 YFSETQ. V trimming: 2 bases; J trimming: 0 bases; junction bases outside the gene matches: 6. The CDR3 is 16 amino acids. The CDR3 DNA follows: TGCGCCAGCAGCTTAGAGAGCGGGGATAGCACAGATACGCAGTATTTT. Translation gives CASSLESGDSTDTQYF.

The gene calls are TRBV19 and TRBJ2-1, with 9 bases fitting TRBD2. The CDR3 extends over 15 amino acids. The V gene's germline CDR1 is LNHDA and CDR2 SQIVND (reference sequence). V was pared by 5 bases and J by 2 bases, with 4 bases of the junction left unmatched. In DNA form, the CDR3 reads TGTGCCAGTAGTGAAATAGCGGGGGCCTACAATGAGCAGTTCTTC. It codes for CASSEIAGAYNEQFF.

V gene TRBV19 combines with J gene TRBJ2-1, with TRBD2 identical over 7 bases. The germline V gene has CDR1 LNHDA and CDR2 SQIVND (reference sequence). Trimming took 9 bases from V and 4 from J; bases not matched to a gene: 15. CDR3 length: 16 amino acids. CDR3 region: CASRNSDGRRYNEQFF. DNA of the CDR3: TGTGCCAGCCGAAATTCGGACGGGAGGAGGTACAATGAGCAGTTCTTC. Using reference TRBV19 and TRBJ2-1 for the parts outside the CDR3, the full variable domain is DGGITQSPKYLFRKEGQNVTLSCEQNLNHDAMYWYRQDPGQGLRLIYYSQIVNDFQKGDIAEGYSVSREKKESFPLTVTSAQKNPTAFYLCASRNSDGRRYNEQFFGPGTRLTVL.

Remarks on this clone: One end of the junction is discordant with germline, which a read error may explain. The V gene is TRBV7-9, the J gene TRBJ1-2; D not certain. In germline, CDR1 is SEHNR, CDR2 FQNEAQ (reference sequence). This CDR3 contains 8 residues. The CDR3 coding sequence is TGTGCCAGCAGCCCCCTCGGCTTC. It codes for CASSPLGF.

The chain employs TRBV5-4 and TRBJ2-7; 9 bases map to TRBD1. V shed 3 bases, J shed 1 base, and the junction held 8 bases outside the gene matches. The V gene's germline CDR1 is SGHNT and CDR2 YYREEE (reference sequence). This CDR3 is built from 16 residues. DNA of the CDR3: TGTGCCAGCAGCTCACGACAGGGGGTAGCATCCTACGAGCAGTACTTC. Residues: CASSSRQGVASYEQYF.

The chain has TRBV12-5 and TRBJ1-2; D possibly corresponds to TRBD1 (5 bases). The CDR3 is made up of 14 amino acids. CDR1 and CDR2 from the germline V gene are LGHNT and FRNRAP. Trimming pared 2 bases from V and 0 bases from J, leaving 7 bases between. CDR3 nucleotide sequence: TGTGCTAGTGGTTTGACAGGAGCTAACTATGGCTACACCTTC. Amino acid sequence: CASGLTGANYGYTF.

The chain couples TRBV20-1 to TRBJ2-1; TRBD2 agrees at 10 bases. The CDR3 spans 17 residues. The V gene end was trimmed by 3 bases and the J gene end by 3 bases; junction bases not matched to a gene: 11. The germline V gene has CDR1 DFQATT and CDR2 SNEGSKA (reference sequence). The CDR3 nucleotides are TGCAGTGCTAGTGCACCGGGACTAGCGCCTGACTACAATGAGCAGTTCTTC. This gives the protein CSASAPGLAPDYNEQFF.

The chain combines TRBV29-1 with TRBJ2-5; D is ambiguous. Germline V gene data show CDR1 as SQVTM and CDR2 as ANQGSEA. This CDR3 is 12 amino acids long. Trimming removed 6 bases at V and 2 bases at J, with 10 bases between. The CDR3 DNA follows: TGCAGCGTCATTAGTGAGCAAGAGACCCAGTACTTC. Translated: CSVISEQETQYF. Filled out from reference TRBV29-1 and TRBJ2-5, the complete variable domain reads SAVISQKPSRDICQRGTSLTIQCQVDSQVTMMFWYRQQPGQSLTLIATANQGSEATYESGFVIDKFPISRPNLTFSTLTVSNMSPEDSSIYLCSVISEQETQYFGPGTRLLVL.

The chain combines TRBV2 with TRBJ1-1; tentatively, D is TRBD1 (5 bases). Germline CDR1 and CDR2: SNHLY and FYNNEI. The CDR3 is 12 amino acids. Trimming removed 7 bases at V and 8 bases at J, with 14 bases between. In DNA form, the CDR3 reads TGTGCCAGCATGAAAACAGGATTCGAAGCTTTCTTT. Protein product: CASMKTGFEAFF.

CDR3 sequence reads: CASSPGVHQPQHF. CDR3 bases: TGTGCCAGCAGCCCCGGGGTCCATCAGCCCCAGCATTTT. This rearrangement joins TRBV2 to TRBJ1-5; the D is unclear. This CDR3 has 13 amino acids. Germline CDR1 SNHLY, CDR2 FYNNEI. Trimming cost V 6 bases and J 5 bases, with 11 bases left between them.

The chain links TRBV2 to TRBJ1-5; no clear D. Trimming took 6 bases from V and 5 from J, leaving 17 bases between them. Germline V gives CDR1 SNHLY, CDR2 FYNNEI. The CDR3 consists of 15 residues. CDR3 bases: TGTGCCAGCAGGGAGTTAGGAAGTTGGGATCAGCCCCAGCATTTT. Translating gives CASRELGSWDQPQHF. Variable domain in full (rest from reference TRBV2 and TRBJ1-5): EPEVTQTPSHQVTQMGQEVILRCVPISNHLYFYWYRQILGQKVEFLVSFYNNEISEKSEIFDDQFSVERPDGSNFTLKIRSTKLEDSAMYFCASRELGSWDQPQHFGDGTRLSIL.

The chain links TRBV5-1 to TRBJ2-2, with 8 bases fitting TRBD2. The CDR3 consists of 13 residues. Germline CDR1 SGHRS, CDR2 YFSETQ. Losses at the gene ends were 4 bases for V and 6 bases for J; bases not matched to a gene: 2. The CDR3 loop reads CASSQRGSGELFF. CDR3 coding DNA: TGCGCCAGCAGCCAGCGGGGGTCCGGGGAGCTGTTTTTT.

The chain carries TRBV5-8 and TRBJ2-7; D is perhaps TRBD2 (6 bases). The CDR3 runs to 14 residues. V lost 0 bases and J 6 bases, leaving 13 bases between the germline ends. Germline loops: CDR1 SGHTS, CDR2 YDEGEE. CDR3 DNA sequence: TGTGCCAGCAGCTTGGTAGTAGGGAGGAGCGAGCAGTACTTC. Its protein product is CASSLVVGRSEQYF.

The chain has TRBV28 and TRBJ1-4, with TRBD1 as a possible D gene (5 bases). Germline V gene sequence: CDR1 MDHEN, CDR2 SYDVKM. Trimming removed 3 bases from V and 4 bases from J, with 12 bases in between. CDR3 length: 15 residues. This chain's CDR3 is CASSFGATGNEKLFF. The CDR3 bases are TGTGCCAGCAGTTTTGGGGCGACGGGTAATGAAAAACTGTTTTTT.

The chain joins TRBV7-6 to TRBJ2-7; the match to TRBD1 covers 12 bases. Germline values: CDR1 SGHVS, CDR2 FNYEAQ. This CDR3 contains 17 residues. V lost 2 bases and J lost 7; bases outside the gene matches: 12. The CDR3 coding sequence is TGTGCCAGCAGCTTATTAGCTATGGGACAGGGGGCCGGGGAGCAGTACTTC. This encodes CASSLLAMGQGAGEQYF.

The chain employs TRBV4-3 and TRBJ1-2; D gene unclear. Per the germline V gene, CDR1 is LGHNA and CDR2 is YSLEER. The CDR3 loop spans 14 amino acids. V was shortened by 0 bases and J by 4 bases, with 9 bases between the two germline ends. In nucleotides, the CDR3 is TGCGCCAGCAGCCAAGAATATTCTAGCTATGGCTACACCTTC. The encoded protein is CASSQEYSSYGYTF.

The chain links TRBV6-5 to TRBJ1-1; the D gene is possibly TRBD1 (5 bases). The CDR3 is made up of 13 amino acids. Deletions cut 4 bases from V and 2 bases from J, with 8 bases between. In germline, CDR1 is MNHEY, CDR2 SVGAGI. The CDR3 is CASSLDSNTEAFF. The CDR3 DNA is TGTGCCAGCAGTTTAGACAGCAACACTGAAGCTTTCTTT.

The chain combines TRBV10-3 with TRBJ2-7; 9 bases map to TRBD1. The CDR3 consists of 15 residues. The ends lost 8 bases at V and 3 bases at J; junction bases unmatched: 11. Per the germline V gene, CDR1 is ENHRY and CDR2 is SYGVKD. The CDR3 here is CAIGTLPGQGYEQYF. The CDR3, as DNA: TGTGCCATCGGGACACTTCCGGGACAGGGCTACGAGCAGTACTTC.

The chain uses TRBV7-9 and TRBJ1-5, with 10 bases that match TRBD1. The CDR3 runs to 15 residues. From germline, CDR1 is SEHNR and CDR2 FQNEAQ (reference sequence). Trimming cost V 6 bases and J 2 bases; bases outside gene matches: 4. CDR3 nucleotide sequence: TGTGCCAGCAGTTTCGGACAGGGGGGCAATCAGCCCCAGCATTTT. Translating gives CASSFGQGGNQPQHF.

The V and J genes are TRBV11-1 and TRBJ1-1; unclear D gene. V lost 2 bases, J lost 1 base, and 5 bases lay in between. Looked up from germline, CDR1 is SGHAT and CDR2 is FQDESV (reference sequence). The CDR3 spans 13 residues. The CDR3 loop is CASSLPPNTEAFF. The DNA for the CDR3 is TGTGCCAGCAGCTTACCTCCGAACACTGAAGCTTTCTTT.

This clone was detected a few times. The chain combines TRBV24-1 with TRBJ1-5; a weak D match, TRBD1 (5 bases). Germline V CDR1 and CDR2: KGHDR, SFDVKD. The CDR3 is 14 residues long. Between the trimmed V and J ends, which lost 12 bases and 2 bases, there was a span of 16 bases. The CDR3 DNA reads TGTGCCCGGGGCGGGGGGAAGGGCAATCAGCCCCAGCATTTT. As protein: CARGGGKGNQPQHF.

Comments on this clone: The same CDR3 arises from other DNA sequences in this sample as well. V gene TRBV6-1 combines with J gene TRBJ1-2; TRBD1 might be the D (6 bases). The CDR3 length is 12 residues. Germline loops: CDR1 MNHNS, CDR2 SASEGT. Trimming took 2 bases from V and 8 from J, leaving 9 bases between them. The CDR3 coding sequence is TGTGCCAGCAGTGAAACAGGGTGGGGCTACACCTTC. Residues: CASSETGWGYTF.

This chain joins TRBV14 and TRBJ1-6; D not resolved. CDR1 SGHDN and CDR2 FVKESK come from the germline V gene. This CDR3 comprises 15 residues. V was pared by 0 bases and J by 4 bases, with 7 bases between. The DNA for the CDR3 is TGTGCCAGCAGCCAAGACCAGTTTTATAATTCACCCCTCCACTTT. As protein: CASSQDQFYNSPLHF.